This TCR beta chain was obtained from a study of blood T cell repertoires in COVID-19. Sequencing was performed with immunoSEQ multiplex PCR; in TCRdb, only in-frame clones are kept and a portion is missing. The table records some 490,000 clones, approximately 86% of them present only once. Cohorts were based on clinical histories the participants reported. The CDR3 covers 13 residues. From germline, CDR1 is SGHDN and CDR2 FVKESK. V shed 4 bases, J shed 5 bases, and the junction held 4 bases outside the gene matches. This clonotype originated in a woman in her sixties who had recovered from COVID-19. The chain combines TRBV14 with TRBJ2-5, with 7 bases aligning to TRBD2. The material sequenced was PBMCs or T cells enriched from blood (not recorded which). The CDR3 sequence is CASSLGLGETQYF. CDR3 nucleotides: TGTGCCAGCAGCCTAGGACTAGGGGAGACCCAGTACTTC.